This T cell receptor (beta chain) was found in a study of blood T cell repertoires in COVID-19 (TCRdb year 2020). A note on the overall study: The collaborator samples originated in the United States, Italy and Spain and spanned the acute and convalescent phases of COVID-19. The material from the prospective study consisted of cDNA or gDNA derived from T cells, B-cell-depleted T cells, or PBMCs. Deeply sampled blood TCRbeta repertoires from subjects exposed to, actively infected with, or recovered from COVID-19 were included in the dataset. The repertoires were released in a freely available public database intended as a resource for research on the immune response to SARS-CoV-2. Samples were obtained from the ongoing ImmuneRACE study (first 160 participants) and from some 1,300 subjects provided by 6 global collaborators. A de-identified subject ID, COVID-19 status, age in years and sex were almost always included in the sample metadata. HLA class I and class II types, where available, came from metadata supplied by the sample provider rather than from assay-based typing.

Concerning this clone: Its antigen remains unidentified. One base away there is no much larger clone; base qualities are not given.

Broad study findings and their caveats: The quantity of clinical and demographic metadata differed by source and by participant and was supplied without curation.

The immunoSEQ Assay, a bias-controlled multiplex PCR, was used to amplify TCRbeta CDR3 regions from genomic DNA. As for how the authors treated the data: The number of nucleated cells in each sample was estimated by amplification of reference gene primers within the assay. To quantify the absolute abundance of each unique TCRbeta CDR3 rearrangement, sequence reads were collapsed and filtered. For each sample, productive Simpson clonality was calculated as the square root of Simpson's diversity index over productive rearrangements. TCRdb mirrors the immuneACCESS table, restricted to in-frame sequences. Some clones are absent from its copies; in checked studies, under half trace to an unresolved V gene, and the reason for the others is unknown. For V, J and clone size, that table is used; D and trimming come from the DNA. Here the sample has a few hundred thousand clones; less than 90% occur a single time. Around 7.5% of the sample goes to the ten largest clones.

The trim is 5 bases for V and 4 bases for J, with a gap of 15 bases between the germline ends. CDR1 and CDR2 (SNHLY, FYNNEI) derive from the germline V gene. The CDR3 runs 14 amino acids, cysteine and phenylalanine included. Only the CDR3 portion is preserved as DNA: 42 bases, with reading frame beginning at the first base. At one collaborating source in Seattle, patients were enrolled during active infection and were followed longitudinally through the course of disease. Each collaborating institution followed its own protocols to collect whole blood in K2EDTA tubes. For TCRbeta analysis, collaborators shipped samples as frozen whole blood, isolated PBMCs, or DNA extracted from either of those sample types.

Sequencing input: peripheral blood. The chain employs TRBV2 and TRBJ2-7, with TRBD2 as a weak D call on 6 bases. This clonotype was obtained from a woman aged 55-69 years with COVID-19, enrolled during active disease. The CDR3 sequence is CASSTGTGVYEQYF. The sequence in DNA is TGTGCCAGCAGTACCGGGACTGGGGTTTACGAGCAGTACTTC. The full variable domain, completed from the reference TRBV2 and TRBJ2-7 proteins outside the CDR3, reads EPEVTQTPSHQVTQMGQEVILRCVPISNHLYFYWYRQILGQKVEFLVSFYNNEISEKSEIFDDQFSVERPDGSNFTLKIRSTKLEDSAMYFCASSTGTGVYEQYFGPGTRLTVT.